These T cell receptor beta chains were read from a single sample in a study of T cells after yellow fever vaccination. TCRdb redid the calling of the 5' RACE reads with MiXCR, one entry per CDR3 protein. This table has 550,000 or so distinct CDR3 sequences, 15% to 20% appearing once. The source material was PBMCs, sampled 15 days after the yellow fever booster vaccination. These receptors all stem from a man aged 30 to 45 who received the YFV17D yellow fever vaccine. Both conserved end residues are part of each CDR3. D genes are given only for firm matches. Only part of the rows carry a size: once, few, many, or a class if the clone is expanded.

j_gene: TRBJ2-7; abundance: NA; v_gene: TRBV2; d_gene: NA; len: 15; CDR3nt: TGTGCCAGCAGTGAAATTATCCGCTCAGCCTACGAGCAGTACTTC; CDR3aa: CASSEIIRSAYEQYF
j_gene: TRBJ1-4; abundance: NA; v_gene: TRBV12-3/TRBV12-4; d_gene: NA; len: 15; CDR3nt: TGTGCCAGCAGTCCCCTGGGACGGGGGAATGAAAAACTGTTTTTT; CDR3aa: CASSPLGRGNEKLFF
j_gene: TRBJ2-3; abundance: NA; v_gene: TRBV29-1; d_gene: NA; len: 14; CDR3nt: TGCAGCTTAAGAGAGGGCTCCAGCACAGATACGCAGTATTTT; CDR3aa: CSLREGSSTDTQYF
j_gene: TRBJ2-3; abundance: NA; v_gene: TRBV5-1; d_gene: TRBD1; len: 17; CDR3nt: TGCGCCAGCAGCCTTGACAGGGGAGAGATCATCGCAGATACGCAGTATTTT; CDR3aa: CASSLDRGEIIADTQYF
j_gene: TRBJ2-7; abundance: many; v_gene: TRBV5-1; d_gene: TRBD2; len: 17; CDR3nt: TGCGCCAGCAGCTTTAGGCTAGCGGAGCAGGGTTGGGGCGAGCAGTACTTC; CDR3aa: CASSFRLAEQGWGEQYF
j_gene: TRBJ2-7; abundance: NA; v_gene: TRBV7-9; d_gene: NA; len: 15; CDR3nt: TGTGCCAGCAGCGGGGGGGGCAGGGGCAACTACGAGCAGTACTTC; CDR3aa: CASSGGGRGNYEQYF
j_gene: TRBJ2-1; abundance: NA; v_gene: TRBV5-1; d_gene: TRBD1; len: 13; CDR3nt: TGCGCCAGCAGCTCGACAGGGGGCGGTGAGCAGTTCTTC; CDR3aa: CASSSTGGGEQFF
j_gene: TRBJ2-5; abundance: few; v_gene: TRBV18; d_gene: NA; len: 14; CDR3nt: TGTGCCAGCTCCAAGGACGTCGGGCGGGAGACCCAGTACTTC; CDR3aa: CASSKDVGRETQYF
j_gene: TRBJ2-2; abundance: NA; v_gene: TRBV15; d_gene: NA; len: 14; CDR3nt: TGTGCCACCAAGGAATCGCCCAAGGGCGGGGAGCTGTTTTTT; CDR3aa: CATKESPKGGELFF
j_gene: TRBJ1-2; abundance: few; v_gene: TRBV6-2/TRBV6-3; d_gene: NA; len: 14; CDR3nt: TGTGCCACCTGCCCATCGGGGTCGACCTATGGCTACACCTTC; CDR3aa: CATCPSGSTYGYTF
j_gene: TRBJ2-1; abundance: few; v_gene: TRBV27; d_gene: NA; len: 11; CDR3nt: TGTGCCAGCAGTTTCTATTATGAGCAGTTCTTC; CDR3aa: CASSFYYEQFF
j_gene: TRBJ2-1; abundance: few; v_gene: TRBV12-3/TRBV12-4; d_gene: TRBD1; len: 15; CDR3nt: TGTGCCAGCAGTCAGCCAGGGGGTGCCTACAATGAGCAGTTCTTC; CDR3aa: CASSQPGGAYNEQFF
j_gene: TRBJ2-1; abundance: few; v_gene: TRBV28; d_gene: NA; len: 18; CDR3nt: TGTGCCAGCAGCGGAATGCCGACAGGTGAGAGCTCCTACAATGAGCAGTTCTTC; CDR3aa: CASSGMPTGESSYNEQFF
j_gene: TRBJ2-7; abundance: few; v_gene: TRBV7-9; d_gene: NA; len: 12; CDR3nt: TGTGCCAGCAGCACCGAGCTTTACGAGCAGTACTTC; CDR3aa: CASSTELYEQYF
j_gene: TRBJ1-2; abundance: NA; v_gene: TRBV23-1; d_gene: NA; len: 10; CDR3nt: TGCGCCAGCACCCCAAGGTCGAGGGCCTTC; CDR3aa: CASTPRSRAF
j_gene: TRBJ2-1; abundance: NA; v_gene: TRBV5-1; d_gene: NA; len: 14; CDR3nt: TGCGCCAGCAGCCCCTGGGGGCTGCACAATGAGCAGTTCTTC; CDR3aa: CASSPWGLHNEQFF
j_gene: TRBJ2-5; abundance: few; v_gene: TRBV15; d_gene: NA; len: 14; CDR3nt: TGTGCCACCAGCAGAGGGACAGCCCAAGAGACCCAGTACTTC; CDR3aa: CATSRGTAQETQYF
j_gene: TRBJ2-7; abundance: NA; v_gene: TRBV6-5; d_gene: TRBD1; len: 16; CDR3nt: TGTGCCAGCAGTTTTTACAGGGGTCCCCTATCCTACGAGCAGTACTTC; CDR3aa: CASSFYRGPLSYEQYF
j_gene: TRBJ2-1; abundance: few; v_gene: TRBV7-2; d_gene: TRBD2; len: 17; CDR3nt: TGTGCCAGCAGCTTCCCGGCTAGCGGACCCTCCTACAATGAGCAGTTCTTC; CDR3aa: CASSFPASGPSYNEQFF
j_gene: TRBJ2-7; abundance: many; v_gene: TRBV28; d_gene: NA; len: 13; CDR3nt: TGTGCCAGCAGCCTTAGCAACTCCTACGAGCAGTACTTC; CDR3aa: CASSLSNSYEQYF
j_gene: TRBJ2-4; abundance: NA; v_gene: TRBV6-1; d_gene: NA; len: 13; CDR3nt: TGTGCCAGTGCACAGGGCAGGAAAAACATTCAGTACTTC; CDR3aa: CASAQGRKNIQYF
j_gene: TRBJ2-7; abundance: NA; v_gene: TRBV5-1; d_gene: TRBD2; len: 14; CDR3nt: TGCGCCAGCCACCCCGGGACTAGCGGATACGAGCAGTACTTC; CDR3aa: CASHPGTSGYEQYF
j_gene: TRBJ2-4; abundance: NA; v_gene: TRBV18; d_gene: TRBD2; len: 12; CDR3nt: TGTGCCAGCTCTCGGGGGGAAAACATTCAGTACTTC; CDR3aa: CASSRGENIQYF
j_gene: TRBJ2-7; abundance: many; v_gene: TRBV9; d_gene: NA; len: 14; CDR3nt: TGTGCCAGCAGCGTAGATTCAGAGAACTACGAGCAGTACTTC; CDR3aa: CASSVDSENYEQYF
j_gene: TRBJ2-7; abundance: NA; v_gene: TRBV28; d_gene: TRBD2; len: 16; CDR3nt: TGTGCCAGCAGTTTATTTACTAGCGGGACATCCTACGAGCAGTACTTC; CDR3aa: CASSLFTSGTSYEQYF
j_gene: TRBJ2-3; abundance: few; v_gene: TRBV5-6; d_gene: NA; len: 15; CDR3nt: TGTGCCAGCAGCCCGGAACAGGGAGTTAGAGATACGCAGTATTTT; CDR3aa: CASSPEQGVRDTQYF
j_gene: TRBJ2-2; abundance: NA; v_gene: TRBV7-9; d_gene: TRBD2; len: 15; CDR3nt: TGTGCCAGCAGCGGCCGGGAGGGGAACACCGGGGAGCTGTTTTTT; CDR3aa: CASSGREGNTGELFF
j_gene: TRBJ2-7; abundance: NA; v_gene: TRBV7-4; d_gene: TRBD2; len: 16; CDR3nt: TGTGCCAGCAGCTTGGCCCCTAGCGGGGAACCCTACGAGCAGTACTTC; CDR3aa: CASSLAPSGEPYEQYF
j_gene: TRBJ1-2; abundance: few; v_gene: TRBV7-2; d_gene: NA; len: 13; CDR3nt: TGTGCCAGCAGCTTAGAAACATCCTCCGGCTACACCTTC; CDR3aa: CASSLETSSGYTF
j_gene: TRBJ2-5; abundance: NA; v_gene: TRBV5-8; d_gene: NA; len: 14; CDR3nt: TGTGCCAGCAGCTTGTCCCGGATACAAGAGACCCAGTACTTC; CDR3aa: CASSLSRIQETQYF
j_gene: TRBJ2-3; abundance: NA; v_gene: TRBV5-5; d_gene: TRBD1; len: 15; CDR3nt: TGTGCCAGCAGCCGACAGGGATTCCCCACAGATACGCAGTATTTT; CDR3aa: CASSRQGFPTDTQYF
j_gene: TRBJ2-1; abundance: NA; v_gene: TRBV10-3; d_gene: NA; len: 14; CDR3nt: TGTGCCATCAGTGGTGGCAGGGGGGACAATGAGCAGTTCTTC; CDR3aa: CAISGGRGDNEQFF
j_gene: TRBJ2-7; abundance: few; v_gene: TRBV28; d_gene: NA; len: 14; CDR3nt: TGTGCCAGCAGTTTACCCGGGGCTGGCTACGAGCAGTACTTC; CDR3aa: CASSLPGAGYEQYF
j_gene: TRBJ2-1; abundance: NA; v_gene: TRBV19; d_gene: NA; len: 14; CDR3nt: TGTGCCAGTTGTGCCGGGGGCACCTACAATGAGCAGTTCTTC; CDR3aa: CASCAGGTYNEQFF
j_gene: TRBJ2-3; abundance: few; v_gene: TRBV29-1; d_gene: TRBD1; len: 14; CDR3nt: TGCAGCGTTGATAGGGACAGGGACAGAGATACGCAGTATTTT; CDR3aa: CSVDRDRDRDTQYF
j_gene: TRBJ2-7; abundance: few; v_gene: TRBV7-6; d_gene: TRBD2; len: 16; CDR3nt: TGTGCCAGCAGCTTAGGACTAGCGGGAGCAGCCTACGAGCAGTACTTC; CDR3aa: CASSLGLAGAAYEQYF
j_gene: TRBJ2-1; abundance: NA; v_gene: TRBV6-6; d_gene: NA; len: 13; CDR3nt: TGTGCCAGCAGTTGGGGTAAGCGGATAGAGCAGTTCTTC; CDR3aa: CASSWGKRIEQFF
j_gene: TRBJ2-7; abundance: few; v_gene: TRBV20-1; d_gene: NA; len: 12; CDR3nt: TGCAGTGCTAGTTCGGTTTCTCGCGAGCAGTACTTC; CDR3aa: CSASSVSREQYF
j_gene: TRBJ1-3; abundance: NA; v_gene: TRBV5-1; d_gene: NA; len: 14; CDR3nt: TGCGCCAGCAGCTGGGACGGCTCTGGAAACACCATATATTTT; CDR3aa: CASSWDGSGNTIYF
j_gene: TRBJ1-1; abundance: NA; v_gene: TRBV10-3; d_gene: NA; len: 15; CDR3nt: TGTGCCATCAGTGAGCTTGCAGGGACGAACACTGAAGCTTTCTTT; CDR3aa: CAISELAGTNTEAFF
j_gene: TRBJ2-5; abundance: few; v_gene: TRBV9; d_gene: NA; len: 12; CDR3nt: TGTGCCAGCAGCGGCAGACAAGAGACCCAGTACTTC; CDR3aa: CASSGRQETQYF
j_gene: TRBJ1-2; abundance: few; v_gene: TRBV5-1; d_gene: NA; len: 14; CDR3nt: TGCGCCAGCAGCTTGGAGGTGACAAACTATGGCTACACCTTC; CDR3aa: CASSLEVTNYGYTF
j_gene: TRBJ2-3; abundance: few; v_gene: TRBV4-3; d_gene: NA; len: 13; CDR3nt: TGCGCCAGCAGCTCCAAGGTGGCAGATACGCAGTATTTT; CDR3aa: CASSSKVADTQYF
j_gene: TRBJ2-7; abundance: NA; v_gene: TRBV5-4; d_gene: TRBD1; len: 14; CDR3nt: TGTGCCAGCAGCTGGGACAGCAGTGGGTACGAGCAGTACTTC; CDR3aa: CASSWDSSGYEQYF
j_gene: TRBJ2-7; abundance: few; v_gene: TRBV24-1; d_gene: TRBD2; len: 16; CDR3nt: TGTGCCAAGAAACAAATGAGCGGGAGGCTTTCCTACGAGCAGTACTTC; CDR3aa: CAKKQMSGRLSYEQYF
j_gene: TRBJ2-1; abundance: NA; v_gene: TRBV7-2; d_gene: NA; len: 13; CDR3nt: TGTGCCAGCAGCCCTCGACAGGCTAATGAGCAGTTCTTC; CDR3aa: CASSPRQANEQFF
j_gene: TRBJ2-1; abundance: few; v_gene: TRBV12-3/TRBV12-4; d_gene: TRBD2; len: 15; CDR3nt: TGTGCCAGCAGTCACCCGGGACTACCCTACAATGAGCAGTTCTTC; CDR3aa: CASSHPGLPYNEQFF
j_gene: TRBJ2-3; abundance: NA; v_gene: TRBV15; d_gene: TRBD2; len: 17; CDR3nt: TGTGCCACCACCGGCGCCCGGGGCGGGAGTGGAACAGATACGCAGTATTTT; CDR3aa: CATTGARGGSGTDTQYF
j_gene: TRBJ2-7; abundance: NA; v_gene: TRBV20-1; d_gene: NA; len: 12; CDR3nt: TGCAGTGCTACCCGACTAGTGGACGAGCAGTACTTC; CDR3aa: CSATRLVDEQYF
j_gene: TRBJ2-7; abundance: NA; v_gene: TRBV6-6; d_gene: NA; len: 13; CDR3nt: TGTGCCAGCAGTAGGGAGGCAGTTGGCGAGCAGTACTTC; CDR3aa: CASSREAVGEQYF
j_gene: TRBJ2-2; abundance: NA; v_gene: TRBV5-6; d_gene: NA; len: 16; CDR3nt: TGTGCCAGCAGCTTGGGGCCAGGGAAGAACACCGGGGAGCTGTTTTTT; CDR3aa: CASSLGPGKNTGELFF
j_gene: TRBJ2-2; abundance: NA; v_gene: TRBV4-2; d_gene: TRBD1; len: 16; CDR3nt: TGTGCCAGCAGCCCCAGGACAGGGGTGAACACCGGGGAGCTGTTTTTT; CDR3aa: CASSPRTGVNTGELFF
j_gene: TRBJ2-3; abundance: NA; v_gene: TRBV5-1; d_gene: TRBD2; len: 17; CDR3nt: TGCGCCAGCAGCGTACTAACTAAGCGGGATAGCAGGGATACGCAGTATTTT; CDR3aa: CASSVLTKRDSRDTQYF
j_gene: TRBJ2-5; abundance: NA; v_gene: TRBV6-2/TRBV6-3; d_gene: NA; len: 12; CDR3nt: TGTGCCAGCACCCGGGCGGGCCAGACCCAGTACTTC; CDR3aa: CASTRAGQTQYF
j_gene: TRBJ2-2; abundance: many; v_gene: TRBV29-1; d_gene: TRBD2; len: 14; CDR3nt: TGCAGCGTGGCCGGGACTAGGTCTACCGGGGAGCTGTTTTTT; CDR3aa: CSVAGTRSTGELFF
j_gene: TRBJ2-1; abundance: few; v_gene: TRBV27; d_gene: NA; len: 12; CDR3nt: TGTGCCAGCAGTTTTAGGAACAATGAGCAGTTCTTC; CDR3aa: CASSFRNNEQFF